This entry is about one TCR beta chain. Its antigen is unidentified. Germline assignment: CDR1 SNHLY and CDR2 FYNNEI. This CDR3 spans 16 amino acids. Unmatched junction bases numbered 8, after V lost 6 bases and J lost 3 bases. These data are taken from a study of T cell responses to AZD1222 COVID-19 vaccine. Study as a whole: Both about-4-week and about-12-week second-dose recipients were combined.

The protocol was immunoSEQ multiplex PCR, while the TCRdb copy is restricted to in-frame clones and leaves out a portion. The repertoire holds about 140,000 clones, with 90% as singletons. Study observations and caveats: Repertoires were collected only later (after the peak T cell response had occurred). The study found Spike-specific TCR breadth and depth rose after two AZD1222 doses. Among AZD1222 vaccinees, only 5 to 7 were seropositive at baseline.

The rearrangement links TRBV2 to TRBJ2-2, with 9 bases matching TRBD2. The material was peripheral blood, obtained on day 0 of AZD1222 vaccination. The clonotype comes from an adult in good health. This CDR3 reads CASRSLREGHTGELFF. The CDR3 nucleotides are TGTGCCAGCAGATCTTTGCGGGAGGGTCACACCGGGGAGCTGTTTTTT.